The following is a T cell receptor (beta chain) sequence with its context. Sequenced by immunoSEQ multiplex PCR; TCRdb stores in-frame clones only, minus some. The sample holds about 150,000 clones, 78% seen once. These data are taken from a study of blood T cell repertoires in COVID-19. The clonotype originates from a woman between 50 and 59 years old who had recovered from COVID-19. Sequences were obtained from PBMCs or T cells enriched from blood (not recorded which).

CDR3 sequence reads: CASSLVRANYGYTF. In DNA, the CDR3 is TGCGCCAGCAGCTTGGTTCGAGCTAACTATGGCTACACCTTC. The gene calls are TRBV5-1 and TRBJ1-2, with D hard to call. Germline V gives CDR1 SGHRS, CDR2 YFSETQ. The CDR3 extends over 14 amino acids. The ends were cut back, 0 bases at V and 0 bases at J, with 6 bases in the middle.